The entry below describes one T cell receptor (beta chain). Its specificity is not known. TCRdb reworked the 5' RACE reads into one entry per CDR3 protein, no DNA. The listing records 400,000 to 500,000 distinct CDR3 sequences. Looked up from germline, CDR1 is LNHNV and CDR2 is YYDKDF (reference sequence). CDR3 size: 13 residues. This record belongs to a study of T cells expressing NK-cell markers. Study-level results: Several donors likewise had their CD3+CD56-NKG2C+ fraction led by these clonotypes. About six donors carried dominant NKG2C+ clonotypes that made up roughly 1.0-8% of their CD8+ T cells.

The TCR sequence derives from a woman between 18 and 69 years old in good health. This rearrangement joins TRBV15 to TRBJ2-1. Material: blood T cells: a sorted CD56 or NKG2C T cell subset, CD4+ or CD8+ T cells, or bulk PBMC T cells (not recorded which). The CDR3 here is CATSIVSSNEQFF.